This T cell receptor beta chain is from a study of somatic mutations in cytotoxic T cells in rheumatoid arthritis. Generated by immunoSEQ multiplex PCR, the TCRdb table keeps only in-frame clones and is missing some. The sample has 6,000 to 8,000 clones, about nine tenths seen once. V lost 5 bases to trimming and J lost 0 bases, with 10 bases between them. Germline V gene lookup returns CDR1 LNHDA and CDR2 SQIVND (reference sequence). CDR3 size: 15 residues. The chain employs TRBV19 and TRBJ1-4; no clear D. This sequence originates from a man in his forties or fifties with rheumatoid arthritis. The sequencing sample was made of CD8+ T cells sorted from blood. The CDR3 is CASSPRAPTNEKLFF. In DNA, the CDR3 is TGTGCCAGTAGTCCGCGGGCACCAACTAATGAAAAACTGTTTTTT.